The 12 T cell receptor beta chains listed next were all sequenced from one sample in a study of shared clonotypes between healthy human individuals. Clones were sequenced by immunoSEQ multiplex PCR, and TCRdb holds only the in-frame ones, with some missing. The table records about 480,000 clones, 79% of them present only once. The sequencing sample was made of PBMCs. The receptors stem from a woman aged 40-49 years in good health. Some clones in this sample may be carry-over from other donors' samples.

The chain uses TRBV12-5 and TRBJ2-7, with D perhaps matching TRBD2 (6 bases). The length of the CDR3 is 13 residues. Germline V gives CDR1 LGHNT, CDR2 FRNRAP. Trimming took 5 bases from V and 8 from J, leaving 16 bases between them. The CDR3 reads CASGPSGTYKQYF. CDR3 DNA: TGTGCTAGTGGTCCATCCGGGACTTACAAGCAGTACTTC.

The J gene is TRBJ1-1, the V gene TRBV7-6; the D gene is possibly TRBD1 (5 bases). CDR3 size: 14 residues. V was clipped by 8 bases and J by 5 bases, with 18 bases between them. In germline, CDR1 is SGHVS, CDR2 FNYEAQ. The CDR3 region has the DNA TGTGCCAGCGGCCTCGGGGGGGATGTAACTGAAGCTTTCTTT. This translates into CASGLGGDVTEAFF.

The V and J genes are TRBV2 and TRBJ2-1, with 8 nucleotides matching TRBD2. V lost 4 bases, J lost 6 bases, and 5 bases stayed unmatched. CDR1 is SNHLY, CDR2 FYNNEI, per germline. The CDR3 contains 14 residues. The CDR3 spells CASSVDGRGNEQFF. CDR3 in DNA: TGTGCCAGCAGTGTTGACGGGAGGGGCAATGAGCAGTTCTTC.

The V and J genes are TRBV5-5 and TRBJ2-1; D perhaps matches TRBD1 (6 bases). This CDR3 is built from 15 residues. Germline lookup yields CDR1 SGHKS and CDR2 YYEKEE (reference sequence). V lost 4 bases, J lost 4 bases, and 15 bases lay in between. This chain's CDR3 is CASSLDGQTYNEQFF. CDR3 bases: TGTGCCAGCAGCCTGGACGGACAGACATACAATGAGCAGTTCTTC.

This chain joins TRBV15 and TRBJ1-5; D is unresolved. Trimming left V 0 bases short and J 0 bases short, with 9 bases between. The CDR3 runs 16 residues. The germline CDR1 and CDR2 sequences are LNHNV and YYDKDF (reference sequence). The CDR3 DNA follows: TGTGCCACCAGCAGAGATGACGGATATAGCAATCAGCCCCAGCATTTT. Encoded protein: CATSRDDGYSNQPQHF.

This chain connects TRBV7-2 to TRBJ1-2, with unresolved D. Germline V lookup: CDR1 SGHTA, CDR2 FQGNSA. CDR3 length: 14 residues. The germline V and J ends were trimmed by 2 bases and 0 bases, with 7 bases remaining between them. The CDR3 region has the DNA TGTGCCAGCAGCTTATCACAGCCTAACTATGGCTACACCTTC. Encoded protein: CASSLSQPNYGYTF.

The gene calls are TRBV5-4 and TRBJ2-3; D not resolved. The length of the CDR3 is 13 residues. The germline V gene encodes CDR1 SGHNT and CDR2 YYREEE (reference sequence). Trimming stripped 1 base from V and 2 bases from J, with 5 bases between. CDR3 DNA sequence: TGTGCCAGCAGCTTGTGGACCACAGATACGCAGTATTTT. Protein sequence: CASSLWTTDTQYF.

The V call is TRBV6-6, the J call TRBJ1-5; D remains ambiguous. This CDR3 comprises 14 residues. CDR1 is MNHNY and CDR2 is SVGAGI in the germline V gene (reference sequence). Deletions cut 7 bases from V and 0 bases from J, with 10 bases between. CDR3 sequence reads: CASTTPYSNQPQHF. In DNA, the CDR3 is TGTGCCAGCACCACACCTTATAGCAATCAGCCCCAGCATTTT.

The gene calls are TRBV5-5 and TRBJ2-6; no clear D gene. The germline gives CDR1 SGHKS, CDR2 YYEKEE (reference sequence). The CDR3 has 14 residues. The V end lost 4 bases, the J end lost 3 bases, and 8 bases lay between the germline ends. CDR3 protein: CASSLGDGANVLTF. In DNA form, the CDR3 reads TGTGCCAGCAGCCTGGGTGATGGGGCCAACGTCCTGACTTTC. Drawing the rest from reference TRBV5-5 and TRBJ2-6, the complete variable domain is DAGVTQSPTHLIKTRGQQVTLRCSPISGHKSVSWYQQVLGQGPQFIFQYYEKEERGRGNFPDRFSARQFPNYSSELNVNALLLGDSALYLCASSLGDGANVLTFGAGSRLTVL.

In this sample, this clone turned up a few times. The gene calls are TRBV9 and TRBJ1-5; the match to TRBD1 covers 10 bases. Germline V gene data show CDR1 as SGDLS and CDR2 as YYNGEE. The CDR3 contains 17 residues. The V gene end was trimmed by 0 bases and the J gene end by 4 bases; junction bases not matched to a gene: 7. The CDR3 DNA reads TGTGCCAGCAGCGTAGAGGGACAGGGGATTTGGAATCAGCCCCAGCATTTT. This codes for CASSVEGQGIWNQPQHF.

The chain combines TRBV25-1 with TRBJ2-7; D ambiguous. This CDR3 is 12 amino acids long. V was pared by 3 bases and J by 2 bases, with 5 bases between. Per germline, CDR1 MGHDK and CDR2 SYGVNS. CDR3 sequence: CASSDQPYEQYF. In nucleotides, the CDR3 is TGTGCCAGCAGTGACCAGCCCTACGAGCAGTACTTC.

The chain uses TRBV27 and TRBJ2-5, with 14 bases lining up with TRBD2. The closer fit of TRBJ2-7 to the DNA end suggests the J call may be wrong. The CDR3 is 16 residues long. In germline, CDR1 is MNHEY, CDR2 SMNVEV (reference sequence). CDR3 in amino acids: CASSSRLAGGPYEQYF. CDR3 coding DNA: TGTGCCAGCAGTTCTCGACTAGCGGGAGGGCCCTACGAGCAGTACTTC.